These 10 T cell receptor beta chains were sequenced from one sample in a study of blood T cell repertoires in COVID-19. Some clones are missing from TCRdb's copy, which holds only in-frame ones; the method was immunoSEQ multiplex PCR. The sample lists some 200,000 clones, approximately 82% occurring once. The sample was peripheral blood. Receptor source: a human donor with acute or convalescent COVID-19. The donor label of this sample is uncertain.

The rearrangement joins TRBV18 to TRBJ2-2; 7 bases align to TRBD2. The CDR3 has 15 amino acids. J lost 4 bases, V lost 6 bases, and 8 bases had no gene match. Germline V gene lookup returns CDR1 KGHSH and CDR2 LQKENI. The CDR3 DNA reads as TGTGCCAGCTCCGCGGGGGTTCCCGGCACCGGGGAGCTGTTTTTT. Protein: CASSAGVPGTGELFF.

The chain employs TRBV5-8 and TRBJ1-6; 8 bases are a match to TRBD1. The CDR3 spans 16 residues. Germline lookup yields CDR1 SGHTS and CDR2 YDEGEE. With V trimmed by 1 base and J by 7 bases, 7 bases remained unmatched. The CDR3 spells CASSLFRGQGNSPLHF. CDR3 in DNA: TGTGCCAGCAGCTTGTTCAGGGGGCAGGGGAATTCACCCCTCCACTTT.

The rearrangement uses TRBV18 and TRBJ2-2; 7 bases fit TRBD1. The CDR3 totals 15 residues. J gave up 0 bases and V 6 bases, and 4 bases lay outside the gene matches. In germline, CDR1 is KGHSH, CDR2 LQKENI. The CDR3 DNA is TGTGCCAGCTCCTCCGGACAGGCGAACACCGGGGAGCTGTTTTTT. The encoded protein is CASSSGQANTGELFF.

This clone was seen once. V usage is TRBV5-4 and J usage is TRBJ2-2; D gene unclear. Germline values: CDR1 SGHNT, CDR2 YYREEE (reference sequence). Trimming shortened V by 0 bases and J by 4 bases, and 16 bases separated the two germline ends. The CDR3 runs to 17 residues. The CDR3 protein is CASSLGPAAPSTGELFF. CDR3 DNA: TGTGCCAGCAGCTTGGGCCCTGCGGCGCCGAGCACCGGGGAGCTGTTTTTT.

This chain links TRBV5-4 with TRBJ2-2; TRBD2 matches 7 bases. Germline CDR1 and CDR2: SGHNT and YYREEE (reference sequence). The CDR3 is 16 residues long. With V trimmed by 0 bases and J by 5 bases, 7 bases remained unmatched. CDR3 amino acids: CASSLGGLAATGELFF. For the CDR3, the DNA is TGTGCCAGCAGCTTGGGGGGCCTAGCGGCGACCGGGGAGCTGTTTTTT. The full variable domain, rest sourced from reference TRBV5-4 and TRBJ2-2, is ETGVTQSPTHLIKTRGQQVTLRCSSQSGHNTVSWYQQALGQGPQFIFQYYREEENGRGNFPPRFSGLQFPNYSSELNVNALELDDSALYLCASSLGGLAATGELFFGEGSRLTVL.

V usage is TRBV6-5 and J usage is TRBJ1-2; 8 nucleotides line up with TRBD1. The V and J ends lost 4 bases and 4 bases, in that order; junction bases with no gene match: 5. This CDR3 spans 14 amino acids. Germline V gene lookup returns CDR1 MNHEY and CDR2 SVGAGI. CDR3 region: CASSSAGGGYGYTF. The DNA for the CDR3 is TGTGCCAGCAGTTCGGCAGGGGGCGGCTATGGCTACACCTTC.

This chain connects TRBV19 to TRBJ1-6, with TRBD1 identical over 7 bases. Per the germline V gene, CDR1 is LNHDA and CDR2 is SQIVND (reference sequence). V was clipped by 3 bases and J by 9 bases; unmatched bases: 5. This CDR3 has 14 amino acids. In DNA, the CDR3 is TGTGCCAGTAGTATCGGTCAGGGGGGTTCACCCCTCCACTTT. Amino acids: CASSIGQGGSPLHF.

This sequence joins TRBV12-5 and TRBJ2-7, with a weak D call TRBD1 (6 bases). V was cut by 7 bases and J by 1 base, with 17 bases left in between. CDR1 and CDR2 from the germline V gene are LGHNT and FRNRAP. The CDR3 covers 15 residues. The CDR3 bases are TGTGCTAGTGCCATCCCCGCAGGGGTTTCCTACGAGCAGTACTTC. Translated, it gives CASAIPAGVSYEQYF. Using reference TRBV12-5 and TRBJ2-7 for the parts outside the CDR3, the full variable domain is DARVTQTPRHKVTEMGQEVTMRCQPILGHNTVFWYRQTMMQGLELLAYFRNRAPLDDSGMPKDRFSAEMPDATLATLKIQPSEPRDSAVYFCASAIPAGVSYEQYFGPGTRLTVT.

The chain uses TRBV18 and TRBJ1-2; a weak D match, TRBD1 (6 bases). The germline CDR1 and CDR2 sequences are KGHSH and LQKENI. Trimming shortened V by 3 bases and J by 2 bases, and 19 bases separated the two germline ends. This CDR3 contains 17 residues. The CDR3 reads CASSPPGPGAQNYGYTF. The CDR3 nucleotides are TGTGCCAGCTCACCCCCTGGACCAGGGGCGCAAAACTATGGCTACACCTTC.

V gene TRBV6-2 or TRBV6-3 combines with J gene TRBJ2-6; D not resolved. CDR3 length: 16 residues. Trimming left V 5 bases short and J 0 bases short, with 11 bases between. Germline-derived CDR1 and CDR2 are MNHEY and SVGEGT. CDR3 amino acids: CASSRSGGSGANVLTF. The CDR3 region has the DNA TGTGCCAGCAGTCGTTCTGGCGGCTCTGGGGCCAACGTCCTGACTTTC.